The rows below give T cell receptor beta chains drawn from one sample of a study of CD8 T cells in ankylosing spondylitis. MiXCR was run by TCRdb on the 5' RACE reads, yielding one entry per CDR3 protein. In the table there are about 250,000 distinct CDR3 sequences, 15% to 20% of which are singletons. Source material: blood, either unsorted or a sorted T cell fraction (not recorded which). The receptors shown here come from a male donor with ankylosing spondylitis or in good health (not recorded which). The CDR3 runs from the conserved cysteine through the conserved F or W. Fields, in order: CDR3 protein, CDR3 DNA, D gene, V gene, J gene, clone size. D genes are given only for firm matches. Some rows have no size entry. The others give once, few or many, or a class for an expanded clone.

CDR3aa: CSARTLAGLVNEQFF
CDR3nt: TGCAGTGCTAGGACTCTAGCGGGGTTAGTCAATGAGCAGTTCTTC
d_gene: TRBD2
v_gene: TRBV20-1
j_gene: TRBJ2-1
abundance: NA

CDR3aa: CASSRAGVQNEQYF
CDR3nt: TGTGCCAGCAGCAGAGCGGGAGTGCAGAACGAGCAGTACTTC
d_gene: TRBD2
v_gene: TRBV5-6
j_gene: TRBJ2-7
abundance: NA

CDR3aa: CASVKAYSNQPQHF
CDR3nt: TGTGCCAGCGTAAAGGCTTATAGCAATCAGCCCCAGCATTTT
d_gene: NA
v_gene: TRBV12-3/TRBV12-4
j_gene: TRBJ1-5
abundance: NA

CDR3aa: CATSRPAPVGPDNEQFF
CDR3nt: TGTGCCACCAGCAGACCTGCCCCTGTGGGCCCCGACAATGAGCAGTTCTTC
d_gene: NA
v_gene: TRBV15
j_gene: TRBJ2-1
abundance: NA

CDR3aa: CASTGDTGELFF
CDR3nt: TGTGCCAGCACAGGGGACACCGGGGAGCTGTTTTTT
d_gene: NA
v_gene: TRBV12-3/TRBV12-4
j_gene: TRBJ2-2
abundance: NA

CDR3aa: CSAFRVGISQPQHF
CDR3nt: TGCAGCGCCTTCCGGGTAGGGATTAGTCAGCCCCAGCATTTT
d_gene: NA
v_gene: TRBV29-1
j_gene: TRBJ1-5
abundance: NA

CDR3aa: CASFATGIRNNEQFF
CDR3nt: NA
d_gene: NA
v_gene: TRBV21-1
j_gene: TRBJ2-1
abundance: few

CDR3aa: CASSLASGRAWDYEQYF
CDR3nt: TGTGCCAGCAGCTTAGCTAGCGGGAGGGCGTGGGACTACGAGCAGTACTTC
d_gene: TRBD2
v_gene: TRBV7-2
j_gene: TRBJ2-7
abundance: NA

CDR3aa: CASSQDQGHNGDTQYF
CDR3nt: TGCGCCAGCAGCCAAGATCAGGGCCACAACGGGGATACGCAGTATTTT
d_gene: NA
v_gene: TRBV4-3
j_gene: TRBJ2-3
abundance: many

CDR3aa: CSVERDMEETQYF
CDR3nt: TGCAGCGTTGAACGAGATATGGAAGAGACCCAGTACTTC
d_gene: NA
v_gene: TRBV29-1
j_gene: TRBJ2-5
abundance: NA

CDR3aa: CASTLETDTQYF
CDR3nt: TGTGCCAGCACCCTGGAGACAGATACGCAGTATTTT
d_gene: NA
v_gene: TRBV12-3/TRBV12-4
j_gene: TRBJ2-3
abundance: NA

CDR3aa: CASSEGQGASEAFF
CDR3nt: TGCGCCAGCAGCGAGGGACAGGGGGCGAGTGAAGCTTTCTTT
d_gene: TRBD1
v_gene: TRBV5-1
j_gene: TRBJ1-1
abundance: NA

CDR3aa: CARGGSETQYF
CDR3nt: TGTGCCAGAGGCGGGTCGGAGACCCAGTACTTC
d_gene: NA
v_gene: TRBV25-1
j_gene: TRBJ2-5
abundance: NA

CDR3aa: CSGTGTSGEQFF
CDR3nt: TGCAGCGGAACCGGGACTAGCGGAGAGCAGTTCTTC
d_gene: TRBD2
v_gene: TRBV29-1
j_gene: TRBJ2-1
abundance: many

CDR3aa: CASSLEYGTLPQYF
CDR3nt: TGCGCCAGCAGCTTGGAGTACGGGACTCTTCCCCAGTACTTC
d_gene: NA
v_gene: TRBV5-1
j_gene: TRBJ2-5
abundance: NA

CDR3aa: CASSQGSGSYEQYF
CDR3nt: TGCGCCAGCAGCCAAGGGTCCGGGAGCTACGAGCAGTACTTC
d_gene: NA
v_gene: TRBV4-3
j_gene: TRBJ2-7
abundance: many

CDR3aa: CASSQERVDSPHNEQFF
CDR3nt: TGTGCCAGCAGCCAAGAAAGGGTGGACAGTCCCCACAATGAGCAGTTCTTC
d_gene: NA
v_gene: TRBV14
j_gene: TRBJ2-1
abundance: NA

CDR3aa: CASSMGGNQPQHF
CDR3nt: TGTGCCAGCAGTATGGGTGGCAATCAGCCCCAGCATTTT
d_gene: NA
v_gene: TRBV27
j_gene: TRBJ1-5
abundance: NA

CDR3aa: CASSDRGNEQFF
CDR3nt: TGTGCCAGCAGTGACAGGGGCAATGAGCAGTTCTTC
d_gene: NA
v_gene: TRBV6-1
j_gene: TRBJ2-1
abundance: many

CDR3aa: CATSRDGGYEQYF
CDR3nt: TGTGCCACCAGCAGAGATGGGGGATACGAGCAGTACTTC
d_gene: NA
v_gene: TRBV15
j_gene: TRBJ2-7
abundance: few

CDR3aa: CASSLDPGTPSYEQYF
CDR3nt: TGTGCCAGCAGCTTAGATCCCGGGACTCCCTCCTACGAGCAGTACTTC
d_gene: NA
v_gene: TRBV11-2
j_gene: TRBJ2-7
abundance: NA

CDR3aa: CASSQQGGGGEQYF
CDR3nt: TGCGCCAGCAGCCAACAGGGGGGAGGAGGGGAGCAGTACTTC
d_gene: NA
v_gene: TRBV4-1
j_gene: TRBJ2-7
abundance: NA

CDR3aa: CSVEGLALTQYF
CDR3nt: TGCAGCGTTGAAGGTCTAGCGTTGACCCAGTACTTC
d_gene: NA
v_gene: TRBV29-1
j_gene: TRBJ2-5
abundance: many

CDR3aa: CASSLVIAGADTQYF
CDR3nt: TGTGCCAGCAGCTTGGTAATAGCGGGAGCGGATACGCAGTATTTT
d_gene: TRBD2
v_gene: TRBV5-4
j_gene: TRBJ2-3
abundance: NA

CDR3aa: CASSPSATANTGELFF
CDR3nt: TGTGCCAGCAGCCCCTCCGCCACCGCGAACACCGGGGAGCTGTTTTTT
d_gene: NA
v_gene: TRBV12-3/TRBV12-4
j_gene: TRBJ2-2
abundance: many

CDR3aa: CASSLVGGLGEQFF
CDR3nt: TGTGCCAGCAGTTTGGTTGGAGGGCTAGGTGAGCAGTTCTTC
d_gene: NA
v_gene: TRBV28
j_gene: TRBJ2-1
abundance: few

CDR3aa: CASMELAGIYEQYF
CDR3nt: TGTGCCAGCATGGAACTAGCGGGCATATACGAGCAGTACTTC
d_gene: TRBD2
v_gene: TRBV2
j_gene: TRBJ2-7
abundance: NA

CDR3aa: CASSQDRNSRETQYF
CDR3nt: TGCGCCAGCAGCCAAGATCGGAATAGCAGAGAGACCCAGTACTTC
d_gene: NA
v_gene: TRBV4-1
j_gene: TRBJ2-5
abundance: few

CDR3aa: CASSPIVEQFF
CDR3nt: TGTGCCAGCAGTCCCATAGTGGAGCAGTTCTTC
d_gene: NA
v_gene: TRBV12-3/TRBV12-4
j_gene: TRBJ2-1
abundance: NA

CDR3aa: CASSWTGSGELFF
CDR3nt: TGTGCCAGCAGTTGGACAGGGTCCGGGGAGCTGTTTTTT
d_gene: TRBD1
v_gene: TRBV6-5
j_gene: TRBJ2-2
abundance: few

CDR3aa: CASSFTIGSEGETQYF
CDR3nt: TGTGCCAGCAGCTTCACGATCGGGAGCGAGGGGGAGACCCAGTACTTC
d_gene: NA
v_gene: TRBV5-6
j_gene: TRBJ2-5
abundance: NA

CDR3aa: CSVEEMGLAKSTDTQYF
CDR3nt: TGCAGCGTTGAAGAGATGGGACTAGCGAAAAGCACAGATACGCAGTATTTT
d_gene: TRBD2
v_gene: TRBV29-1
j_gene: TRBJ2-3
abundance: NA

CDR3aa: CASSEALSSSYEQYF
CDR3nt: TGTGCCAGCAGTGAAGCCCTTAGCAGCTCCTACGAGCAGTACTTC
d_gene: NA
v_gene: TRBV2
j_gene: TRBJ2-7
abundance: many

CDR3aa: CAISDPGLAGGGYEFDEQFF
CDR3nt: TGTGCCATCAGTGACCCGGGACTAGCGGGAGGGGGGTATGAGTTCGATGAGCAGTTCTTC
d_gene: TRBD2
v_gene: TRBV10-3
j_gene: TRBJ2-1
abundance: NA

CDR3aa: CASSADRAYEQYF
CDR3nt: TGCGCCAGCAGTGCGGACAGGGCCTACGAGCAGTACTTC
d_gene: TRBD1
v_gene: TRBV10-1
j_gene: TRBJ2-7
abundance: few

CDR3aa: CASSQGGAGYAYEQYF
CDR3nt: TGCGCCAGCAGCCAAGGGGGGGCGGGATACGCCTACGAGCAGTACTTC
d_gene: NA
v_gene: TRBV4-1
j_gene: TRBJ2-7
abundance: NA

CDR3aa: CSVEVVGLMEQETQYF
CDR3nt: TGCAGCGTTGAGGTAGTAGGGCTAATGGAGCAAGAGACCCAGTACTTC
d_gene: NA
v_gene: TRBV29-1
j_gene: TRBJ2-5
abundance: many

CDR3aa: CASSSPFRTSGNTGELFF
CDR3nt: TGTGCCAGCAGTTCCCCCTTCAGGACTAGCGGGAACACCGGGGAGCTGTTTTTT
d_gene: TRBD2
v_gene: TRBV6-5
j_gene: TRBJ2-2
abundance: few

CDR3aa: CASSLQAANYGYTF
CDR3nt: TGTGCCAGCAGCTTACAGGCGGCTAACTATGGCTACACCTTC
d_gene: NA
v_gene: TRBV6-5
j_gene: TRBJ1-2
abundance: NA

CDR3aa: CSVVQGVSYEQYF
CDR3nt: TGCAGCGTTGTTCAGGGGGTTTCCTACGAGCAGTACTTC
d_gene: TRBD1
v_gene: TRBV29-1
j_gene: TRBJ2-7
abundance: few

CDR3aa: CASSPSGTVRSATNEKLFF
CDR3nt: TGTGCCAGCAGCCCTTCTGGGACAGTCAGAAGCGCAACTAATGAAAAACTGTTTTTT
d_gene: TRBD1
v_gene: TRBV4-2
j_gene: TRBJ1-4
abundance: few

CDR3aa: CASSPTGLAVVDTQYF
CDR3nt: TGTGCCAGCAGCCCAACTGGCCTAGCGGTGGTAGATACGCAGTATTTT
d_gene: TRBD2
v_gene: TRBV5-6
j_gene: TRBJ2-3
abundance: many

CDR3aa: CASSLRTSGRGTDTQYF
CDR3nt: TGTGCCAGCAGTTTAAGGACTAGCGGGAGAGGCACAGATACGCAGTATTTT
d_gene: TRBD2
v_gene: TRBV28
j_gene: TRBJ2-3
abundance: NA

CDR3aa: CASSLAMGGSSAYEQYF
CDR3nt: TGTGCCAGCAGCTTGGCCATGGGTGGCTCCTCAGCCTACGAGCAGTACTTC
d_gene: NA
v_gene: TRBV5-4
j_gene: TRBJ2-7
abundance: few

CDR3aa: CSVQDSYEQYF
CDR3nt: TGCAGCGTTCAAGACAGCTACGAGCAGTACTTC
d_gene: NA
v_gene: TRBV29-1
j_gene: TRBJ2-7
abundance: many